The 22 T cell receptor beta chains given below trace back to one sample, sequenced in a study of T cells in Graves' hyperthyroidism and ophthalmopathy. Amplified regions were TCR beta CDR3 sequences from RNA transcripts. A set of HTBI primers served as the primers for a first-round RT-PCR of the TCR CDR3. One entry per CDR3 protein, called by TCRdb with MiXCR from the multiplex PCR reads. The sample includes 530,000 or so distinct CDR3 sequences, about a sixth of them seen just once. Sequences were obtained from blood. The source is a woman aged 18-29 years with Graves' ophthalmopathy.

This clonotype was counted a few times. V usage is TRBV5-1 and J usage is TRBJ1-2; 9 positions agree with TRBD1. Germline V gene data show CDR1 as SGHRS and CDR2 as YFSETQ. The ends lost 1 base at V and 8 bases at J; junction bases unmatched: 9. The CDR3 consists of 15 residues. DNA for the CDR3: TGCGCCAGCAGCTTGCCCACCGACAGGGGGAGAGGCTACACCTTC. Protein sequence: CASSLPTDRGRGYTF.

This clonotype was seen at least ten times. The chain combines TRBV30 with TRBJ2-1; 11 bases match TRBD2. This CDR3 is 17 amino acids long. Losses at the gene ends were 0 bases for V and 5 bases for J; bases not matched to a gene: 9. Germline V gene sequence: CDR1 GTSNPN, CDR2 SVGIG (reference sequence). CDR3 DNA sequence: TGTGCCTGGAGTGTGGCTAGCGGGAGGATCGTCCACAATGAGCAGTTCTTC. The encoded protein is CAWSVASGRIVHNEQFF. Using reference TRBV30 and TRBJ2-1 for the parts outside the CDR3, the full variable domain is SQTIHQWPATLVQPVGSPLSLECTVEGTSNPNLYWYRQAAGRGLQLLFYSVGIGQISSEVPQNLSASRPQDRQFILSSKKLLLSDSGFYLCAWSVASGRIVHNEQFFGPGTRLTVL.

The rearrangement joins TRBV12-5 to TRBJ2-1; D tentatively reads TRBD1 or TRBD2 (5 bases each). Trimming pared 7 bases from V and 2 bases from J, leaving 9 bases between. The CDR3 has 13 residues. Germline-derived CDR1 and CDR2 are LGHNT and FRNRAP. CDR3 loop: CASARGAYNEQFF. CDR3 in DNA: TGTGCTAGTGCCCGAGGGGCCTACAATGAGCAGTTCTTC.

This clonotype showed up just a few times. V and J are TRBV3-1 and TRBJ2-1; no reliable D call. CDR3 length: 16 amino acids. The V end lost 2 bases, the J end lost 0 bases, and 11 bases lay between the germline ends. Per germline, CDR1 LGHDT and CDR2 YNNKEL (reference sequence). CDR3 residues: CASSQYWGSSYNEQFF. The CDR3 nucleotides are TGTGCCAGCAGCCAATATTGGGGAAGCTCCTACAATGAGCAGTTCTTC.

In this sample, this clonotype turned up many times. The chain has TRBV27 and TRBJ2-3, with D possibly matching TRBD2 (5 bases). The V and J ends lost 2 bases and 4 bases respectively, with 16 bases between them. The CDR3 spans 16 residues. Germline CDR1 is MNHEY and CDR2 is SMNVEV (reference sequence). CDR3 region: CASSLVLAQDPDTQYF. DNA for the CDR3: TGTGCCAGCAGTTTAGTCCTAGCCCAGGACCCAGATACGCAGTATTTT.

This clonotype was detected ten times or more. CDR3 nucleotides: TGTGCCAGCAGCTTATGGCAGAAGAGCACAGATACGCAGTATTTT. Its translation is CASSLWQKSTDTQYF. This rearrangement joins TRBV7-2 to TRBJ2-3; D call uncertain. The germline V gene has CDR1 SGHTA and CDR2 FQGNSA. This CDR3 has 15 residues. The V gene lost 2 bases and the J gene lost 0 bases, with 9 bases spanning the gap. Full variable domain (rest looked up from reference TRBV7-2 and TRBJ2-3): GAGVSQSPSNKVTEKGKDVELRCDPISGHTALYWYRQSLGQGLEFLIYFQGNSAPDKSGLPSDRFSAERTGGSVSTLTIQRTQQEDSAVYLCASSLWQKSTDTQYFGPGTRLTVL.

At least ten counts were recorded for this clonotype. V and J are TRBV5-6 and TRBJ2-5, with D unclear. Germline V lookup: CDR1 SGHDT, CDR2 YYEEEE. The CDR3 runs to 12 residues. The germline V and J ends were trimmed by 0 bases and 2 bases, with 2 bases remaining between them. The CDR3 here is CASSLAQETQYF. The CDR3 bases are TGTGCCAGCAGCTTGGCACAAGAGACCCAGTACTTC.

This clonotype was picked up many times. The chain couples TRBV2 to TRBJ1-6, with D tentatively TRBD1 (6 bases). CDR1 SNHLY and CDR2 FYNNEI come from the germline V gene. Trimming left V 3 bases short and J 7 bases short, with 13 bases between. This CDR3 is built from 15 residues. This CDR3 is CASSDRGYGNSPLHF. The CDR3 DNA is TGTGCCAGCAGTGACAGGGGCTACGGGAATTCACCCCTCCACTTT.

This clonotype was observed many times. The CDR3 DNA reads as TGCAGTGCCCAGGGCGGGAGCTCCTACAATGAGCAGTTCTTC. Protein sequence: CSAQGGSSYNEQFF. The chain has TRBV20-1 and TRBJ2-1; 7 bases fit TRBD2. CDR3 size: 14 residues. Germline V gives CDR1 DFQATT, CDR2 SNEGSKA (reference sequence). Trimming took 6 bases from V and 0 from J; bases not matched to a gene: 5.

This clonotype was counted many times. The chain carries TRBV6-2 or TRBV6-3 and TRBJ2-7; D is tentatively TRBD1 or TRBD2 (5 bases each). Germline V gene sequence: CDR1 MNHEY, CDR2 SVGEGT. This CDR3 spans 15 amino acids. V lost 6 bases and J lost 0, with 15 bases in between. The CDR3 protein is CASSPVGESSYEQYF. The DNA of the CDR3 is TGTGCCAGCAGCCCCGTGGGGGAGAGCTCCTACGAGCAGTACTTC.

This clonotype has ten or more counts. This rearrangement joins TRBV6-2 or TRBV6-3 to TRBJ2-1, with 11 bases aligning to TRBD2. Germline lookup yields CDR1 MNHEY and CDR2 SVGEGT. The CDR3 sequence is 15 residues long. The trim removed 4 bases at V and 6 bases at J, leaving 5 bases unmatched. The CDR3: CASSLLAGEGNEQFF. CDR3 DNA sequence: TGTGCCAGCAGTTTACTAGCGGGAGAGGGCAATGAGCAGTTCTTC.

Of note for this clonotype: A read error may explain this, as a much larger clone is one base away. The gene calls are TRBV7-2 and TRBJ1-1; D is perhaps TRBD1 (6 bases). The length of the CDR3 is 15 residues. The germline CDR1 and CDR2 sequences are SGHTA and FQGNSA. Trimming left V 7 bases short and J 0 bases short, with 15 bases between. CDR3 nucleotides: TGTGCCAGCAACTTTACAGGGAACATGAACACTGAAGCTTTCTTT. Translation gives CASNFTGNMNTEAFF.

This clonotype has a count of ten or more. V is TRBV12-3 or TRBV12-4 and J is TRBJ1-1, with D perhaps matching TRBD1 (5 bases). V shed 1 base and J shed 4 bases, with 13 bases lying between them. This CDR3 has 15 amino acids. CDR3 amino acids: CASSLDPGRFTEAFF. The CDR3 nucleotides read TGTGCCAGCAGTTTAGACCCAGGGAGGTTCACTGAAGCTTTCTTT.

This clonotype occurred many times. This sequence joins TRBV30 and TRBJ1-1; D is ambiguous. The CDR3 length is 11 residues. Trimming removed 4 bases from V and 8 bases from J, with 11 bases in between. Germline V gene sequence: CDR1 GTSNPN, CDR2 SVGIG (reference sequence). The CDR3 DNA sequence: TGTGCCTGGACCGGAGGTGGGGAAGCTTTCTTT. Translated, it gives CAWTGGGEAFF.

The gene calls are TRBV6-5 and TRBJ2-3; D might be TRBD2 (6 bases). Germline V gene data show CDR1 as MNHEY and CDR2 as SVGAGI. V gave up 1 base and J gave up 3 bases, with 17 bases separating them. This CDR3 region has 17 residues. The CDR3 DNA reads TGTGCCAGCAGTTACTACCCGGGACTGGAGAATACAGATACGCAGTATTTT. Its protein is CASSYYPGLENTDTQYF.

This clonotype turned up a few times. The chain joins TRBV6-2 or TRBV6-3 to TRBJ2-7; 8 bases align to TRBD2. The junction had 13 bases not matched to a gene; V was cut back by 0 bases and J by 3 bases. CDR3 length: 18 amino acids. CDR1 and CDR2 from the germline V gene are MNHEY and SVGEGT. DNA for the CDR3: TGTGCCAGCAGTTACTCGAAGGAGGTAGCGGGACTCTTCTACGAGCAGTACTTC. Amino acids: CASSYSKEVAGLFYEQYF.

The chain couples TRBV7-9 to TRBJ2-1; 16 bases line up with TRBD2. The CDR3 has 16 residues. Germline-derived CDR1 and CDR2 are SEHNR and FQNEAQ (reference sequence). V gave up 5 bases and J gave up 8 bases; unmatched junction bases: 6. Written as DNA, the CDR3 is TGTGCCAGCAGCGGGGGACTAGCGGGAGGGTTTTATGAGCAGTTCTTC. Its protein is CASSGGLAGGFYEQFF.

This clonotype was found a few times. An end of the junction differs from the germline gene, which may be a read error. The rearrangement joins TRBV7-2 to TRBJ2-3; 12 nucleotides match TRBD2. Germline V gene data show CDR1 as SGHTA and CDR2 as FQGNSA. The CDR3 length is 16 residues. CDR3 in amino acids: CASSPLAGGGPDMQYF. CDR3 sequence (DNA): TGTGCCAGCAGCCCACTAGCGGGAGGCGGACCAGATATGCAGTATTTT.

In its sample, this clonotype was seen a few times. J is TRBJ2-3 and V is TRBV5-1; D is perhaps TRBD1 (5 bases). V was shortened by 0 bases and J by 2 bases, with 13 bases between the two germline ends. Germline V CDR1 and CDR2: SGHRS, YFSETQ. The CDR3 runs to 16 residues. The CDR3 DNA reads as TGCGCCAGCAGCTTGGAGGGGCAGGGCTCCACAGATACGCAGTATTTT. Translation: CASSLEGQGSTDTQYF. The complete variable domain, with remaining parts taken from reference TRBV5-1 and TRBJ2-3, reads KAGVTQTPRYLIKTRGQQVTLSCSPISGHRSVSWYQQTPGQGLQFLFEYFSETQRNKGNFPGRFSGRQFSNSRSEMNVSTLELGDSALYLCASSLEGQGSTDTQYFGPGTRLTVL.

This clonotype was seen ten or more times. This chain joins TRBV6-1 and TRBJ2-7, with D perhaps being TRBD1 or TRBD2 (5 bases each). V gave up 5 bases and J gave up 3 bases, with 11 bases separating them. From germline, CDR1 is MNHNS and CDR2 SASEGT. This CDR3 has 13 residues. The CDR3 region is CASSKGPLYEQYF. CDR3 nucleotide sequence: TGTGCCAGCAGTAAGGGACCGCTCTACGAGCAGTACTTC.

This chain joins TRBV9 and TRBJ2-5; 9 bases are shared with TRBD2. Looked up from germline, CDR1 is SGDLS and CDR2 is YYNGEE. This CDR3 spans 16 amino acids. The ends lost 3 bases at V and 2 bases at J; junction bases unmatched: 8. The CDR3 reads CASSAPGLAGQETQYF. The CDR3 bases are TGTGCCAGCAGCGCTCCGGGACTAGCAGGACAAGAGACCCAGTACTTC.

This clonotype was seen ten or more times. The chain joins TRBV10-3 to TRBJ2-1; 8 positions match TRBD2. The CDR3 covers 15 residues. Germline lookup yields CDR1 ENHRY and CDR2 SYGVKD. Trimming cost V 5 bases and J 5 bases; bases outside gene matches: 8. The CDR3 protein is CAISLAGTRDNEQFF. The CDR3 nucleotides read TGTGCCATCAGTCTCGCCGGGACTAGGGACAATGAGCAGTTCTTC.